The 13 T cell receptor beta chains given below trace back to one sample, sequenced in a study of blood T cell repertoires in COVID-19. The repertoire was sequenced with immunoSEQ multiplex PCR; TCRdb's copy has only in-frame clones and lacks some. This repertoire shows just over 350,000 clones, 70% to 90% found once; its top ten account for under 8.5%. Sequencing was performed on peripheral blood. The origin of the receptors is a woman in her sixties or seventies with COVID-19, enrolled during active disease.

The chain links TRBV9 to TRBJ1-4; 7 positions match TRBD1. Per the germline V gene, CDR1 is SGDLS and CDR2 is YYNGEE. V lost 3 bases and J lost 4; bases outside the gene matches: 9. The CDR3 totals 16 residues. The CDR3 sequence is CASSGVAGTVNEKLFF. The CDR3 nucleotides read TGTGCCAGCAGCGGGGTCGCCGGGACAGTTAATGAAAAACTGTTTTTT.

The chain is built from TRBV6-6 and TRBJ1-6; 9 bases line up with TRBD1. Germline V gene lookup returns CDR1 MNHNY and CDR2 SVGAGI (reference sequence). The CDR3 contains 14 residues. The V gene end was trimmed by 6 bases and the J gene end by 8 bases; junction bases not matched to a gene: 5. CDR3 bases: TGTGCCAGCAGCAACAGGGGGCAGGATTCACCCCTCCACTTT. This gives the protein CASSNRGQDSPLHF.

The rearrangement joins TRBV7-9 to TRBJ1-4; no clear D gene. The CDR3 length is 15 residues. Trimming left V 6 bases short and J 4 bases short, with 15 bases between. Germline assignment: CDR1 SEHNR and CDR2 FQNEAQ (reference sequence). The CDR3 DNA reads as TGTGCCAGCAGTCATTACTTACCCTATAATGAAAAACTGTTTTTT. Its protein is CASSHYLPYNEKLFF.

The gene calls are TRBV19 and TRBJ1-2, with 11 bases aligning to TRBD1. In germline, CDR1 is LNHDA, CDR2 SQIVND (reference sequence). The CDR3 runs 16 residues. V lost 6 bases and J lost 8; bases outside the gene matches: 14. The CDR3 nucleotides read TGTGCCAGTAGCGACAATGAGGGACAGGGGGTCCTCGGCTACACCTTC. Residues: CASSDNEGQGVLGYTF.

This clone was counted once. The chain links TRBV4-1 to TRBJ2-7; 10 bases are shared with TRBD1. This CDR3 comprises 16 residues. Germline values: CDR1 MGHRA, CDR2 YSYEKL. The V segment lost 3 bases and the J segment 3 bases; nucleotides outside the gene matches: 8. The CDR3 loop reads CASSQPRQGANYEQYF. In DNA form, the CDR3 reads TGCGCCAGCAGCCAGCCCCGACAGGGGGCTAACTACGAGCAGTACTTC.

The chain is built from TRBV10-3 and TRBJ1-5; no clear D gene. Germline assignment: CDR1 ENHRY and CDR2 SYGVKD. The V end was cut by 1 base, the J end by 7 bases, with 14 bases between. This CDR3 spans 15 amino acids. CDR3 protein: CAISEYGPGGQPQHF. DNA of the CDR3: TGTGCCATCAGTGAGTATGGACCCGGAGGGCAGCCCCAGCATTTT.

This chain connects TRBV6-5 to TRBJ1-2; possible D gene TRBD1, 6 bases. Trimming shortened V by 2 bases and J by 1 base, and 8 bases separated the two germline ends. Germline V gene sequence: CDR1 MNHEY, CDR2 SVGAGI. The CDR3 runs 14 residues. The CDR3 reads CASSYLQGNYGYTF. In nucleotides, the CDR3 is TGTGCCAGCAGTTACCTACAGGGTAACTATGGCTACACCTTC.

Details on this clone: The identical CDR3 is also encoded by other nucleotide sequences in the sample. The chain has TRBV3-1 (or the pseudogene TRBV3-2) and TRBJ1-2, with 8 bases that match TRBD1. CDR3 length: 13 residues. V dropped 4 bases and J dropped 6; count of bases not matched to a gene: 4. Germline V lookup: CDR1 LGHDT, CDR2 YNNKEL (reference sequence). The CDR3 DNA sequence: TGTGCCAGCAGCCTTGGACAGGGCGATGGCTACACCTTC. Protein: CASSLGQGDGYTF.

This chain joins TRBV7-8 and TRBJ2-7; 11 bases match TRBD2. This CDR3 comprises 19 residues. The germline CDR1 and CDR2 sequences are SGHVS and FQNEAQ. The ends lost 1 base at V and 4 bases at J; junction bases unmatched: 15. Written as DNA, the CDR3 is TGTGCCAGCAGCTTAGTTGATCCGGCTAGCGGGGGGAACCCATACGAGCAGTACTTC. Protein sequence: CASSLVDPASGGNPYEQYF.

This chain uses TRBV11-3 with TRBJ1-1; TRBD1 matches 7 bases. V gave up 6 bases and J gave up 0 bases; unmatched junction bases: 4. There are 14 residues in the CDR3. Looked up from germline, CDR1 is SGHNT and CDR2 is YENEEA. The chain's CDR3 is CASRPRGVNTEAFF. As DNA, the CDR3 is TGTGCCAGCAGACCCAGGGGGGTGAACACTGAAGCTTTCTTT.

V usage is TRBV3-1 (or the pseudogene TRBV3-2) and J usage is TRBJ2-5; TRBD1 might be the D (5 bases). V gave up 3 bases and J gave up 2 bases, with 7 bases separating them. The CDR3 totals 13 residues. CDR1 and CDR2 from the germline V gene are LGHDT and YNNKEL (reference sequence). DNA of the CDR3: TGTGCCAGCAGCCAGACAGAGCAAGAGACCCAGTACTTC. This encodes CASSQTEQETQYF.

This clone was observed a single time. The chain uses TRBV5-6 and TRBJ2-1; 10 nucleotides align to TRBD2. V shed 4 bases and J 0 bases; nucleotides not matched to a gene: 13. From germline, CDR1 is SGHDT and CDR2 YYEEEE. CDR3 length: 19 amino acids. This chain's CDR3 is CASSGLAYSGGYSYNEQFF. The CDR3, as DNA: TGTGCCAGCAGCGGGCTGGCATATAGCGGGGGGTACTCCTACAATGAGCAGTTCTTC.

The rearrangement uses TRBV18 and TRBJ2-7; D call uncertain. Germline CDR1 KGHSH, CDR2 LQKENI. The CDR3 runs 15 residues. Trimming removed 2 bases from V and 3 bases from J, with 14 bases in between. CDR3 DNA: TGTGCCAGCTCACCAACGAGACACTCACGCTACGAGCAGTACTTC. It translates to CASSPTRHSRYEQYF.